The rows below give T cell receptor beta chains drawn from one sample of a study of T cells in Graves' hyperthyroidism and ophthalmopathy. TCRdb passed the multiplex PCR reads through MiXCR, listing each CDR3 protein once. Of approximately 400,000 distinct CDR3 sequences listed, 15% are singletons. Material: blood. Receptor source: a woman aged 25 to 39 with Graves' hyperthyroidism. CDR3s include the opening cysteine and the closing phenylalanine or tryptophan. A D gene is named only where the DNA matches it firmly. Clone size is stated in some rows and not others, as once, few, many or a class when expanded.

clone_size: -; cdr3_length: 20; d_call: TRBD2; v_call: TRBV6-1; j_call: TRBJ2-1; cdr3_aa: CASSEAGPLLAGGSYNEQFF; cdr3_nt: TGTGCCAGCAGTGAAGCGGGGCCCTTGTTGGCGGGGGGCTCCTACAATGAGCAGTTCTTC
clone_size: many; cdr3_length: 16; d_call: TRBD1; v_call: TRBV28; j_call: TRBJ2-7; cdr3_aa: CASSILLGTGSYEQYF; cdr3_nt: TGTGCCAGCAGTATCTTATTGGGGACAGGCTCCTACGAGCAGTACTTC
clone_size: many; cdr3_length: 15; d_call: TRBD1; v_call: TRBV28; j_call: TRBJ2-2; cdr3_aa: CASYAGTGSTGELFF; cdr3_nt: TGTGCCAGTTACGCCGGGACAGGGAGCACCGGGGAGCTGTTTTTT
clone_size: -; cdr3_length: 13; d_call: -; v_call: TRBV7-9; j_call: TRBJ2-3; cdr3_aa: CASSLGLGDTQYF; cdr3_nt: TGTGCCAGCAGCTTAGGATTAGGAGATACGCAGTATTTT
clone_size: many; cdr3_length: 14; d_call: -; v_call: TRBV28; j_call: TRBJ1-1; cdr3_aa: CASIFQGRSAEAFF; cdr3_nt: TGTGCCAGCATCTTTCAGGGGCGCAGCGCTGAAGCTTTCTTT
clone_size: many; cdr3_length: 13; d_call: TRBD1; v_call: TRBV20-1; j_call: TRBJ2-7; cdr3_aa: CSAMDRAAVEQYF; cdr3_nt: TGCAGTGCTATGGACAGGGCAGCGGTCGAGCAGTACTTC
clone_size: few; cdr3_length: 14; d_call: TRBD2; v_call: TRBV30; j_call: TRBJ2-5; cdr3_aa: CAWSGAAGLETQYF; cdr3_nt: TGTGCCTGGAGTGGGGCAGCGGGGTTAGAGACCCAGTACTTC
clone_size: many; cdr3_length: 13; d_call: -; v_call: TRBV20-1; j_call: TRBJ1-6; cdr3_aa: CSARDAGNSPLHF; cdr3_nt: TGCAGTGCTAGAGATGCCGGGAATTCACCCCTCCACTTT
clone_size: many; cdr3_length: 15; d_call: -; v_call: TRBV15; j_call: TRBJ2-2; cdr3_aa: CATSIPDSNTGELFF; cdr3_nt: TGTGCCACCAGCATCCCTGATTCGAACACCGGGGAGCTGTTTTTT
clone_size: many; cdr3_length: 13; d_call: -; v_call: TRBV6-1; j_call: TRBJ2-4; cdr3_aa: CTSEVLAKNIQYF; cdr3_nt: TGTACCTCGGAGGTTCTAGCCAAAAACATTCAGTACTTC
clone_size: -; cdr3_length: 13; d_call: TRBD2; v_call: TRBV6-2/TRBV6-3; j_call: TRBJ2-1; cdr3_aa: CASRGEGNNEQFF; cdr3_nt: TGTGCCAGCAGGGGGGAGGGTAACAATGAGCAGTTCTTC
clone_size: -; cdr3_length: 14; d_call: TRBD1; v_call: TRBV5-1; j_call: TRBJ2-7; cdr3_aa: CASSPTTGDYEQYF; cdr3_nt: TGCGCCAGCAGCCCCACGACAGGGGACTACGAGCAGTACTTC
clone_size: -; cdr3_length: 13; d_call: -; v_call: TRBV19; j_call: TRBJ2-1; cdr3_aa: CASSIVQYNEQFF; cdr3_nt: TGTGCCAGTAGTATTGTTCAGTACAATGAGCAGTTCTTC
clone_size: many; cdr3_length: 13; d_call: -; v_call: TRBV2; j_call: TRBJ1-5; cdr3_aa: CASLGGVGQPQHF; cdr3_nt: TGTGCCAGCCTCGGAGGGGTGGGTCAGCCCCAGCATTTT
clone_size: many; cdr3_length: 14; d_call: -; v_call: TRBV4-1; j_call: TRBJ2-1; cdr3_aa: CASSQGVRANEQFF; cdr3_nt: TGCGCCAGCAGCCAAGGAGTCCGGGCGAATGAGCAGTTCTTC
clone_size: few; cdr3_length: 15; d_call: TRBD1; v_call: TRBV6-2/TRBV6-3; j_call: TRBJ1-4; cdr3_aa: CASSRDRGQGEKLFF; cdr3_nt: TGTGCCAGCAGTCGAGACAGGGGGCAGGGTGAAAAACTGTTTTTT
clone_size: few; cdr3_length: 16; d_call: TRBD1; v_call: TRBV5-5; j_call: TRBJ1-5; cdr3_aa: CASSPRTGRNNQPQHF; cdr3_nt: TGTGCCAGCAGCCCGAGGACAGGGCGAAACAATCAGCCCCAGCATTTT
clone_size: many; cdr3_length: 13; d_call: -; v_call: TRBV5-1; j_call: TRBJ2-7; cdr3_aa: CASSLPGVDEQYF; cdr3_nt: TGCGCCAGCAGCTTGCCGGGAGTGGACGAGCAGTACTTC
clone_size: -; cdr3_length: 14; d_call: -; v_call: TRBV5-1; j_call: TRBJ2-5; cdr3_aa: CASSSSSYQETQYF; cdr3_nt: TGCGCCAGCAGCTCCAGTAGTTACCAAGAGACCCAGTACTTC
clone_size: few; cdr3_length: 13; d_call: -; v_call: TRBV7-9; j_call: TRBJ2-7; cdr3_aa: CASSFAETYEQYF; cdr3_nt: TGTGCCAGCAGCTTCGCCGAAACCTACGAGCAGTACTTC
clone_size: -; cdr3_length: 13; d_call: -; v_call: TRBV5-6; j_call: TRBJ1-5; cdr3_aa: CASSLQNNQPQHF; cdr3_nt: TGTGCCAGCAGCTTGCAGAACAATCAGCCCCAGCATTTT
clone_size: -; cdr3_length: 17; d_call: -; v_call: TRBV27; j_call: TRBJ2-7; cdr3_aa: CASSFGGRALQNYEQYF; cdr3_nt: TGTGCCAGCAGTTTCGGGGGGCGGGCCCTACAGAACTACGAGCAGTACTTC
clone_size: -; cdr3_length: 15; d_call: -; v_call: TRBV5-5; j_call: TRBJ2-5; cdr3_aa: CVSSFSRQPQETQYF; cdr3_nt: TGTGTCAGCAGCTTTTCGCGACAGCCCCAAGAGACCCAGTACTTC
clone_size: many; cdr3_length: 14; d_call: TRBD1; v_call: TRBV27; j_call: TRBJ2-5; cdr3_aa: CASSRTGGAETQYF; cdr3_nt: TGTGCCAGCAGTAGGACAGGGGGCGCGGAGACCCAGTACTTC
clone_size: -; cdr3_length: 13; d_call: -; v_call: TRBV27; j_call: TRBJ1-5; cdr3_aa: CASSWDMNQPQHF; cdr3_nt: TGTGCCAGCAGTTGGGACATGAATCAGCCCCAGCATTTT
clone_size: many; cdr3_length: 18; d_call: TRBD2; v_call: TRBV12-3/TRBV12-4; j_call: TRBJ2-7; cdr3_aa: CASSFGLAGAPSSYEQYF; cdr3_nt: TGTGCCAGCAGTTTTGGACTAGCGGGAGCTCCGAGCTCCTACGAGCAGTACTTC
clone_size: few; cdr3_length: 15; d_call: TRBD1; v_call: TRBV20-1; j_call: TRBJ1-5; cdr3_aa: CSAGDRGRSNQPQHF; cdr3_nt: TGCAGTGCTGGGGACAGGGGACGTAGCAATCAGCCCCAGCATTTT
clone_size: -; cdr3_length: 14; d_call: TRBD2; v_call: TRBV7-9; j_call: TRBJ2-2; cdr3_aa: CASSLGRVTGELFF; cdr3_nt: TGTGCCAGCAGCTTGGGGAGGGTCACCGGGGAGCTGTTTTTT
clone_size: many; cdr3_length: 16; d_call: -; v_call: TRBV7-9; j_call: TRBJ2-7; cdr3_aa: CASSLPSGESNYEQYF; cdr3_nt: TGTGCCAGCAGCTTACCCTCGGGGGAGTCGAACTACGAGCAGTACTTC
clone_size: -; cdr3_length: 14; d_call: -; v_call: TRBV20-1; j_call: TRBJ2-1; cdr3_aa: CSASIDSSYNEQFF; cdr3_nt: TGCAGTGCTAGTATCGATAGCTCCTACAATGAGCAGTTCTTC
clone_size: many; cdr3_length: 15; d_call: -; v_call: TRBV20-1; j_call: TRBJ2-1; cdr3_aa: CSALGPARRNNEQFF; cdr3_nt: TGCAGTGCTCTAGGACCCGCGCGCCGTAACAATGAGCAGTTCTTC
clone_size: many; cdr3_length: 14; d_call: -; v_call: TRBV11-2; j_call: TRBJ1-1; cdr3_aa: CASSPQVENTEAFF; cdr3_nt: TGTGCCAGCAGCCCCCAGGTGGAGAACACTGAAGCTTTCTTT
clone_size: many; cdr3_length: 15; d_call: -; v_call: TRBV3-1; j_call: TRBJ2-1; cdr3_aa: CASSQVSLANNEQFF; cdr3_nt: TGTGCCAGCAGCCAAGTAAGCCTAGCGAACAATGAGCAGTTCTTC
clone_size: -; cdr3_length: 15; d_call: -; v_call: TRBV5-1; j_call: TRBJ2-7; cdr3_aa: CASSPYSSRDGEQYF; cdr3_nt: TGCGCCAGCAGCCCCTATTCCAGCAGGGACGGCGAGCAGTACTTC
clone_size: few; cdr3_length: 15; d_call: TRBD2; v_call: TRBV4-1; j_call: TRBJ2-3; cdr3_aa: CASSQVTSGEQRKYF; cdr3_nt: TGCGCCAGCAGCCAAGTAACTAGCGGAGAACAAAGGAAGTATTTT
clone_size: -; cdr3_length: 13; d_call: -; v_call: TRBV20-1; j_call: TRBJ2-3; cdr3_aa: CSAIADSTDTQYF; cdr3_nt: TGCAGTGCTATAGCGGACAGCACAGATACGCAGTATTTT
clone_size: many; cdr3_length: 14; d_call: TRBD1; v_call: TRBV15; j_call: TRBJ2-5; cdr3_aa: CATSPRQGGETQYF; cdr3_nt: TGTGCCACCAGCCCAAGACAGGGGGGAGAGACCCAGTACTTC
clone_size: many; cdr3_length: 14; d_call: TRBD1; v_call: TRBV7-3; j_call: TRBJ2-7; cdr3_aa: CASSLNDRVGEQYF; cdr3_nt: TGTGCCAGCAGCTTAAACGACAGGGTGGGCGAGCAGTACTTC
clone_size: many; cdr3_length: 15; d_call: -; v_call: TRBV28; j_call: TRBJ2-7; cdr3_aa: CASSLPGGESYEQYF; cdr3_nt: TGTGCCAGCAGTTTACCCGGCGGGGAATCCTACGAGCAGTACTTC